Shown below are 24 T cell receptor beta chains from a single sample sequenced in a study of blood T cell repertoires in COVID-19. TCRdb keeps only in-frame clones here, not all; method: immunoSEQ multiplex PCR. The table lists 40,000 to 45,000 clones, about nine tenths of them singletons. Sequenced: peripheral blood. These receptors came from a man in his 60s with active COVID-19.

The chain recombines TRBV30 with TRBJ1-1; 11 bases line up with TRBD1. The CDR3 contains 14 residues. J lost 4 bases, V lost 1 base, and 2 bases had no gene match. Germline V CDR1 and CDR2: GTSNPN, SVGIG (reference sequence). CDR3 region: CAWSAGTGGTEAFF. CDR3 sequence (DNA): TGTGCCTGGAGTGCCGGGACAGGGGGCACTGAAGCTTTCTTT.

This chain connects TRBV9 to TRBJ2-2; no clear D gene. CDR1 is SGDLS, CDR2 YYNGEE, per germline. This CDR3 is 15 amino acids long. V was shortened by 3 bases and J by 7 bases, with 16 bases between the two germline ends. In DNA, the CDR3 is TGTGCCAGCAGCGGTGGTGCCGGGTCCCTCGGGGAGCTGTTTTTT. Translating it yields CASSGGAGSLGELFF.

The V and J genes are TRBV5-1 and TRBJ1-3; no firm D call. The germline V gene has CDR1 SGHRS and CDR2 YFSETQ. Deletions cut 0 bases from V and 5 bases from J, with 6 bases between. This CDR3 comprises 13 residues. The CDR3 loop reads CASSLEQRNTIYF. The CDR3 DNA sequence: TGCGCCAGCAGCTTGGAACAGAGAAACACCATATATTTT.

The V and J genes are TRBV11-2 and TRBJ2-1, with a tentative D call TRBD1 (5 bases). V dropped 2 bases and J dropped 4 bases, with 9 bases sitting between them. This CDR3 is 14 amino acids long. CDR1 and CDR2 (germline): SGHAT, FQNNGV. This CDR3 is CASSLIGVYNEQFF. In nucleotides, the CDR3 is TGTGCCAGCAGCTTAATAGGGGTATACAATGAGCAGTTCTTC.

V gene TRBV6-2 or TRBV6-3 combines with J gene TRBJ1-2, with 7 bases fitting TRBD1. The CDR3 extends over 15 amino acids. Unmatched junction bases numbered 12, after V lost 5 bases and J lost 6 bases. Germline CDR1 is MNHEY and CDR2 is SVGEGT. The CDR3 loop is CASSPREGAINGYTF. CDR3 coding DNA: TGTGCCAGCAGTCCCCGGGAGGGGGCGATCAATGGCTACACCTTC.

The chain has TRBV19 and TRBJ2-2; 13 bases line up with TRBD2. The CDR3 totals 18 residues. The germline V gene has CDR1 LNHDA and CDR2 SQIVND (reference sequence). V dropped 5 bases and J dropped 3; count of bases not matched to a gene: 9. DNA of the CDR3: TGTGCCAGTAGTGGGACTAGCGGGACTGGGGGGTACACCGGGGAGCTGTTTTTT. It codes for CASSGTSGTGGYTGELFF.

The chain uses TRBV5-1 and TRBJ2-3, with 12 nucleotides matching TRBD2. CDR1 is SGHRS and CDR2 is YFSETQ in the germline V gene. The CDR3 loop spans 17 amino acids. The ends lost 2 bases at V and 4 bases at J; junction bases unmatched: 8. The chain's CDR3 is CASSLETSGRGADTQYF. For the CDR3, the DNA is TGCGCCAGCAGCTTAGAGACTAGCGGGAGAGGGGCAGATACGCAGTATTTT. The variable domain in full, completed from reference TRBV5-1 and TRBJ2-3, reads KAGVTQTPRYLIKTRGQQVTLSCSPISGHRSVSWYQQTPGQGLQFLFEYFSETQRNKGNFPGRFSGRQFSNSRSEMNVSTLELGDSALYLCASSLETSGRGADTQYFGPGTRLTVL.

This rearrangement joins TRBV28 to TRBJ2-5, with D possibly TRBD2 on 6 matching bases. Trimming took 4 bases from V and 3 from J, leaving 18 bases between them. Looked up from germline, CDR1 is MDHEN and CDR2 is SYDVKM. There are 16 residues in the CDR3. In nucleotides, the CDR3 is TGTGCCAGCAGTTACACTAGCACCCCGGTGGAAGAGACCCAGTACTTC. Its protein product is CASSYTSTPVEETQYF.

In this sample, this clone turned up once. CDR3 sequence: CASKTGSFSNQPQHF. The CDR3 DNA reads as TGTGCCAGTAAAACAGGGTCCTTTAGCAATCAGCCCCAGCATTTT. The chain employs TRBV19 and TRBJ1-5, with D perhaps TRBD1 (6 bases). V was clipped by 7 bases and J by 0 bases, with 13 bases between them. This CDR3 has 15 residues. Germline V CDR1 and CDR2: LNHDA, SQIVND (reference sequence).

The chain joins TRBV9 to TRBJ1-1; 10 bases are shared with TRBD1. From germline, CDR1 is SGDLS and CDR2 YYNGEE. J gave up 0 bases and V 7 bases, and 6 bases lay outside the gene matches. The CDR3 is 15 amino acids. The CDR3 region has the DNA TGTGCCAGCGGAGAGGGACAGGGGTTGAACACTGAAGCTTTCTTT. The encoded protein is CASGEGQGLNTEAFF.

J is TRBJ2-1 and V is TRBV7-7, with 15 positions matching TRBD2. J gave up 7 bases and V 5 bases, and 9 bases lay outside the gene matches. The CDR3 is 17 residues long. Looked up from germline, CDR1 is SSHAT and CDR2 is FNYEAQ (reference sequence). CDR3 coding DNA: TGTGCCAGCAGCCCTATGAACGGACTAGCGGGAGGGAATGAGCAGTTCTTC. It yields the protein CASSPMNGLAGGNEQFF. Looking up the rest from reference TRBV7-7 and TRBJ2-1 gives the full variable domain: GAGVSQSPRYKVTKRGQDVTLRCDPISSHATLYWYQQALGQGPEFLTYFNYEAQPDKSGLPSDRFSAERPEGSISTLTIQRTEQRDSAMYRCASSPMNGLAGGNEQFFGPGTRLTVL.

V usage is TRBV24-1 and J usage is TRBJ2-5; 7 nucleotides agree with TRBD1. Germline lookup yields CDR1 KGHDR and CDR2 SFDVKD. The CDR3 contains 14 residues. The V and J ends lost 1 base and 5 bases, in that order; junction bases with no gene match: 3. CDR3 bases: TGTGCCACCAGTGATTTAGGGGGCGGGGAGACCCAGTACTTC. The encoded protein is CATSDLGGGETQYF.

This clone was observed a single time. The chain recombines TRBV19 with TRBJ2-2; 16 bases align to TRBD2. The CDR3 has 17 residues. The V segment lost 3 bases and the J segment 5 bases; nucleotides outside the gene matches: 3. Germline loops: CDR1 LNHDA, CDR2 SQIVND (reference sequence). Here the CDR3 reads CASSIQGLAGGTGELFF. The CDR3 coding sequence is TGTGCCAGTAGTATTCAGGGACTAGCGGGAGGGACCGGGGAGCTGTTTTTT.

The J gene is TRBJ1-2, the V gene TRBV19; a possible D gene is TRBD1 (6 bases). CDR3 length equals 13 residues. Trimming removed 5 bases from V and 4 bases from J, with 11 bases in between. Germline CDR1 is LNHDA and CDR2 is SQIVND (reference sequence). CDR3 loop: CASSPGTFYGYTF. CDR3 coding DNA: TGTGCCAGTAGTCCCGGGACATTCTATGGCTACACCTTC.

This chain links TRBV6-2 or TRBV6-3 with TRBJ1-1; weak D call: TRBD1 (5 bases). Trimming took off 2 bases at V and 5 bases at J, with 9 bases between the two ends. The CDR3 has 13 residues. Germline CDR1 reads MNHEY; CDR2 reads SVGEGT. CDR3 coding DNA: TGTGCCAGCAGTTACGTCGGGGGGACTGAAGCTTTCTTT. Its translation is CASSYVGGTEAFF.

The rearrangement joins TRBV6-4 to TRBJ2-4, with 9 bases lining up with TRBD1. V was clipped by 6 bases and J by 0 bases; unmatched bases: 12. The CDR3 sequence is 18 residues long. CDR1 and CDR2 from the germline V gene are MRHNA and SNTAGT. The CDR3 loop is CASRWGQGSYQAKNIQYF. CDR3 DNA: TGTGCCAGCAGGTGGGGACAGGGTAGTTACCAAGCCAAAAACATTCAGTACTTC.

The chain employs TRBV5-1 and TRBJ2-1; D is perhaps TRBD2 (5 bases). The CDR3 sequence is 15 residues long. Germline V CDR1 and CDR2: SGHRS, YFSETQ. V gave up 4 bases and J gave up 8 bases, with 19 bases separating them. This chain's CDR3 is CASSPYRTDGDEQFF. CDR3 bases: TGCGCCAGCAGCCCCTACCGGACGGACGGGGATGAGCAGTTCTTC.

This clone was counted a single time. The rearrangement links TRBV2 to TRBJ2-5; 7 bases match TRBD2. Trimming at V came to 7 bases and at J to 5 bases, leaving 4 bases not matched to a gene. CDR3 length: 12 residues. Germline V CDR1 and CDR2: SNHLY, FYNNEI. CDR3 DNA sequence: TGTGCCAGCAATCAGGGAGGGGAGACCCAGTACTTC. Its protein is CASNQGGETQYF. The variable domain in full, completed from reference TRBV2 and TRBJ2-5, reads EPEVTQTPSHQVTQMGQEVILRCVPISNHLYFYWYRQILGQKVEFLVSFYNNEISEKSEIFDDQFSVERPDGSNFTLKIRSTKLEDSAMYFCASNQGGETQYFGPGTRLLVL.

The V call is TRBV5-1, the J call TRBJ2-7; D might be TRBD2 (6 bases). From germline, CDR1 is SGHRS and CDR2 YFSETQ. The V end lost 0 bases, the J end lost 0 bases, and 13 bases lay between the germline ends. The CDR3 runs to 16 residues. DNA for the CDR3: TGCGCCAGCAGCTTGGCCGACGGGCGGGACTCCTACGAGCAGTACTTC. Translating it yields CASSLADGRDSYEQYF.

The V call is TRBV21-1, the J call TRBJ1-1; TRBD1, the table's D call, was not compared with the DNA. TRBV21-1 is a pseudogene segment. The CDR3 consists of 15 residues. CDR3 amino acids: CASSSKGDRDTEAFF. The DNA for the CDR3 is TGTGCCAGCAGCAGTAAGGGGGATAGGGACACTGAAGCTTTCTTT.

The chain links TRBV3-1 (or the pseudogene TRBV3-2) to TRBJ1-1, with 8 bases aligning to TRBD1. The V and J ends lost 7 bases and 5 bases, in that order; junction bases with no gene match: 12. The germline gives CDR1 LGHDT, CDR2 YNNKEL (reference sequence). The CDR3 is 15 amino acids. CDR3 amino acids: CASIPSGTGATEAFF. CDR3 DNA sequence: TGTGCCAGCATCCCTTCTGGGACAGGAGCGACTGAAGCTTTCTTT.

The J gene is TRBJ2-1, the V gene TRBV6-1; tentative D call: TRBD2 (6 bases). V shed 2 bases and J shed 0 bases, with 8 bases lying between them. The CDR3 length is 15 residues. Per the germline V gene, CDR1 is MNHNS and CDR2 is SASEGT. CDR3 in amino acids: CASSERRGSYNEQFF. In DNA, the CDR3 is TGTGCCAGCAGTGAACGGAGGGGCTCCTACAATGAGCAGTTCTTC.

The chain combines TRBV2 with TRBJ2-7, with 8 bases matching TRBD1. The CDR3 loop spans 13 amino acids. Germline V gives CDR1 SNHLY, CDR2 FYNNEI. The V segment lost 5 bases and the J segment 1 base; nucleotides outside the gene matches: 1. In nucleotides, the CDR3 is TGTGCCAGCAGTTGGACAGGGTCCTACGAGCAGTACTTC. The encoded protein is CASSWTGSYEQYF.

The chain employs TRBV2 and TRBJ1-1, with D possibly matching TRBD1 (6 bases). The CDR3 extends over 14 amino acids. Deletions cut 3 bases from V and 1 base from J, with 9 bases between. Germline V gene sequence: CDR1 SNHLY, CDR2 FYNNEI. The CDR3 DNA follows: TGTGCCAGCAGTGAGGAACAGGGGAACACTGAAGCTTTCTTT. As protein: CASSEEQGNTEAFF.